These 30 T cell receptor beta chains were sequenced from one sample in a study of T cell responses to AZD1222 COVID-19 vaccine. Some clones are missing from TCRdb's copy, which holds only in-frame ones; the method was immunoSEQ multiplex PCR. The table includes more than 95,000 clones, approximately 93% detected once. The sequences come from peripheral blood, collected on day 0 of AZD1222 vaccination. The source of these receptors is an adult in good health.

The chain has TRBV6-5 and TRBJ2-7; TRBD2 agrees at 8 bases. V lost 7 bases and J lost 1; bases outside the gene matches: 9. The CDR3 spans 15 residues. The germline CDR1 and CDR2 sequences are MNHEY and SVGAGI. CDR3 residues: CASKRSGSSSYEQYF. The CDR3 nucleotides read TGTGCCAGCAAGCGAAGCGGGAGTTCTTCCTACGAGCAGTACTTC.

V is TRBV19 and J is TRBJ1-5; possible D gene TRBD1, 6 bases. CDR1 and CDR2 (germline): LNHDA, SQIVND (reference sequence). The V and J ends lost 11 bases and 1 base respectively, with 15 bases between them. This CDR3 is built from 14 residues. The CDR3 sequence is CASDSNLSNQPQHF. The DNA of the CDR3 is TGTGCCTCGGACAGCAATTTGAGCAATCAGCCCCAGCATTTT.

A single count supports this clone. This chain uses TRBV6-1 with TRBJ1-2; D uncertain. Trimming removed 2 bases from V and 11 bases from J, with 9 bases in between. The CDR3 extends over 11 amino acids. Germline values: CDR1 MNHNS, CDR2 SASEGT. In DNA, the CDR3 is TGTGCCAGCAGTGAAAGGGTGGGATACACCTTC. Translation: CASSERVGYTF.

The chain uses TRBV6-5 and TRBJ2-4; TRBD2 matches 9 bases. The CDR3 loop spans 14 amino acids. CDR1 and CDR2 (germline): MNHEY, SVGAGI. The chain's CDR3 is CASHAGGRRSIQYF. In DNA, the CDR3 is TGTGCTAGTCACGCGGGAGGGCGTAGGAGCATTCAGTACTTC.

This clone showed up just once. This chain connects TRBV3-1 (or the pseudogene TRBV3-2) to TRBJ2-1, with D hard to call. With 4 bases removed from V and 4 bases from J, the gap between germline ends came to 17 bases. CDR3 length: 16 residues. CDR1 LGHDT and CDR2 YNNKEL come from the germline V gene (reference sequence). The CDR3 reads CASSLLLGKGYNEQFF. The CDR3 nucleotides read TGTGCCAGCAGCCTCCTACTTGGCAAAGGTTACAATGAGCAGTTCTTC.

The chain combines TRBV4-1 with TRBJ1-6; D remains unclear. The length of the CDR3 is 14 residues. V lost 1 base and J 7 bases, leaving 8 bases between the germline ends. Germline CDR1 and CDR2: MGHRA and YSYEKL. For the CDR3, the DNA is TGCGCCAGCAGCCAAGTTACTGGAAATTCACCCCTCCACTTT. It translates to CASSQVTGNSPLHF.

V and J are TRBV2 and TRBJ2-6; 7 nucleotides line up with TRBD2. The CDR3 runs to 17 residues. With 8 bases clipped from V and 2 bases from J, the junction kept 12 bases outside the gene matches. Germline loops: CDR1 SNHLY, CDR2 FYNNEI. CDR3 region: CASRIGAGVAGANVLTF. The CDR3 DNA reads TGTGCCAGCCGCATCGGGGCGGGAGTAGCTGGGGCCAACGTCCTGACTTTC. The full variable domain, its missing parts supplied by reference TRBV2 and TRBJ2-6, is EPEVTQTPSHQVTQMGQEVILRCVPISNHLYFYWYRQILGQKVEFLVSFYNNEISEKSEIFDDQFSVERPDGSNFTLKIRSTKLEDSAMYFCASRIGAGVAGANVLTFGAGSRLTVL.

This chain joins TRBV19 and TRBJ1-2; D gene unclear. The germline CDR1 and CDR2 sequences are LNHDA and SQIVND (reference sequence). The CDR3 totals 13 residues. Trimming left V 4 bases short and J 8 bases short, with 14 bases between. CDR3 bases: TGTGCCAGTAGTAACGGGATACTATTCGGCTACACCTTC. Translated: CASSNGILFGYTF.

This rearrangement joins TRBV6-4 to TRBJ2-7, with 9 bases matching TRBD2. The CDR3 contains 12 residues. The V and J ends lost 8 bases and 5 bases, in that order; junction bases with no gene match: 4. Germline values: CDR1 MRHNA, CDR2 SNTAGT. As DNA, the CDR3 is TGTGCCAGCTGTAGCGGGAGCCACGAGCAGTACTTC. It yields the protein CASCSGSHEQYF.

The V gene is TRBV5-5, the J gene TRBJ1-2; the match to TRBD1 covers 7 bases. The J segment lost 6 bases and the V segment lost 4 bases, leaving 3 bases of the junction unmatched. Per the germline V gene, CDR1 is SGHKS and CDR2 is YYEKEE (reference sequence). This CDR3 has 12 residues. In nucleotides, the CDR3 is TGTGCCAGCAGCACTGACAGGGATGGCTACACCTTC. Amino acid sequence: CASSTDRDGYTF.

The chain links TRBV6-5 to TRBJ2-7; TRBD2 aligns across 10 bases. Germline-derived CDR1 and CDR2 are MNHEY and SVGAGI. The CDR3 sequence is 15 residues long. Trimming cost V 7 bases and J 3 bases; bases outside gene matches: 9. The CDR3 DNA follows: TGTGCCAGCACTCTTTGGACTAGCGGTTTCTACGAGCAGTACTTC. It translates to CASTLWTSGFYEQYF.

J is TRBJ1-2 and V is TRBV27; 11 bases line up with TRBD1. The CDR3 covers 17 residues. Germline V gene lookup returns CDR1 MNHEY and CDR2 SMNVEV (reference sequence). With V trimmed by 8 bases and J by 1 base, 12 bases remained unmatched. The CDR3 loop is CASGSGQGEMGNYGYTF. CDR3 DNA sequence: TGTGCCAGCGGATCGGGACAGGGGGAGATGGGTAACTATGGCTACACCTTC.

The rearrangement uses TRBV5-1 and TRBJ1-1; possibly TRBD1 for D (5 bases). Trimming took 4 bases from V and 2 from J, leaving 18 bases between them. CDR1 and CDR2 (germline): SGHRS, YFSETQ. CDR3 length: 16 amino acids. The CDR3 reads CASSNGDFLSNTEAFF. The CDR3 DNA sequence: TGCGCCAGCAGCAACGGGGACTTCTTATCAAACACTGAAGCTTTCTTT.

CDR3: CASSQDQGAGTEGLFF. CDR3 DNA: TGCGCCAGCAGCCAAGATCAGGGGGCAGGTACGGAAGGACTGTTTTTT. This rearrangement joins TRBV4-3 to TRBJ1-4, with 8 positions matching TRBD1. Germline V gene lookup returns CDR1 LGHNA and CDR2 YSLEER. Trimming removed 0 bases from V and 13 bases from J; junction bases left unmatched: 13. The CDR3 runs to 16 residues.

The J gene is TRBJ2-7, the V gene TRBV15; D is undetermined. Trimming left V 0 bases short and J 0 bases short, with 12 bases between. Per the germline V gene, CDR1 is LNHNV and CDR2 is YYDKDF (reference sequence). The CDR3 loop spans 16 amino acids. CDR3 region: CATSRDLSSSSYEQYF. The CDR3 nucleotides are TGTGCCACCAGCAGAGATCTGAGTTCAAGCTCCTACGAGCAGTACTTC.

The CDR3 region has the DNA TGTGCCAGCAGCAAAGGGACACGGGCTAACTATGGCTACACCTTC. It encodes CASSKGTRANYGYTF. The chain is built from TRBV7-9 and TRBJ1-2; D perhaps matches TRBD1 (6 bases). V lost 5 bases and J 0 bases, leaving 13 bases between the germline ends. The CDR3 is 15 residues long. CDR1 is SEHNR and CDR2 is FQNEAQ in the germline V gene (reference sequence).

The V call is TRBV12-3 or TRBV12-4, the J call TRBJ1-1, with D perhaps TRBD1 (5 bases). The CDR3 is 13 amino acids. V was cut by 6 bases and J by 2 bases, with 10 bases left in between. The CDR3 sequence is CASRDTLNTEAFF. Written as DNA, the CDR3 is TGTGCCAGCAGGGACACCCTAAACACTGAAGCTTTCTTT.

The chain uses TRBV7-9 and TRBJ2-2; D gene unclear. With 3 bases removed from V and 7 bases from J, the gap between germline ends came to 9 bases. The CDR3 totals 13 residues. Germline loops: CDR1 SEHNR, CDR2 FQNEAQ (reference sequence). The CDR3 region is CASSFSLGGELFF. The CDR3 DNA is TGTGCCAGCAGCTTTTCCCTTGGCGGGGAGCTGTTTTTT.

V and J are TRBV7-8 and TRBJ2-2, with unresolved D. Trimming removed 0 bases from V and 6 bases from J, with 11 bases in between. The CDR3 sequence is 15 residues long. Germline CDR1 and CDR2: SGHVS and FQNEAQ. The CDR3: CASSLARFQAGELFF. The CDR3, as DNA: TGTGCCAGCAGCTTAGCTAGGTTTCAGGCCGGGGAGCTGTTTTTT.

The rearrangement uses TRBV10-2 and TRBJ1-1; D gene ambiguous. The V end was cut by 3 bases, the J end by 3 bases, with 8 bases between. CDR1 WSHSY and CDR2 SAAADI come from the germline V gene. The CDR3 runs 13 residues. The CDR3 spells CASSDAGYTEAFF. The DNA for the CDR3 is TGCGCCAGCAGTGATGCCGGGTACACTGAAGCTTTCTTT.

V and J are TRBV6-5 and TRBJ1-5, with a possible D match to TRBD1 (5 bases). With 6 bases removed from V and 7 bases from J, the gap between germline ends came to 16 bases. This CDR3 contains 14 residues. CDR1 is MNHEY, CDR2 SVGAGI, per germline. The CDR3 region has the DNA TGTGCCAGCAGGACCGGGGGGTCCTTCCAGCCCCAGCATTTT. Encoded protein: CASRTGGSFQPQHF.

The rearrangement joins TRBV24-1 to TRBJ2-1, with 10 nucleotides matching TRBD2. J was trimmed by 5 bases and V by 4 bases; bases with no gene match: 4. The V gene's germline CDR1 is KGHDR and CDR2 SFDVKD. The CDR3 contains 15 residues. CDR3 DNA sequence: TGTGCCACCAGTGACCCTCTAGCGGGAGACAATGAGCAGTTCTTC. This translates into CATSDPLAGDNEQFF.

DNA for the CDR3: TGTGCCAGCTCACCGGGACTTTCTTTCAACATTCAGTACTTC. Protein product: CASSPGLSFNIQYF. The chain employs TRBV18 and TRBJ2-4; the D gene is possibly TRBD2 (6 bases). In germline, CDR1 is KGHSH, CDR2 LQKENI. CDR3 length: 14 residues. With 3 bases removed from V and 7 bases from J, the gap between germline ends came to 13 bases.

The chain combines TRBV2 with TRBJ1-5; D is unclear. The CDR3 runs to 16 residues. V was pared by 2 bases and J by 3 bases, with 14 bases between. CDR1 and CDR2 (germline): SNHLY, FYNNEI. The DNA of the CDR3 is TGTGCCAGCAGTGAAAGCTCCGACATTTACAATCAGCCCCAGCATTTT. This gives the protein CASSESSDIYNQPQHF.

The chain is built from TRBV4-1 and TRBJ1-5; D remains unclear. This CDR3 region has 16 residues. CDR1 and CDR2 from the germline V gene are MGHRA and YSYEKL. V dropped 0 bases and J dropped 1 base, with 10 bases sitting between them. The CDR3 DNA sequence: TGCGCCAGCAGCCAAGAGATACAGCCGAGCAATCAGCCCCAGCATTTT. Protein: CASSQEIQPSNQPQHF.

Only one count was recorded for this clone. The chain combines TRBV5-1 with TRBJ2-5, with TRBD1 matching over 7 bases. CDR3 length: 15 amino acids. J lost 1 base, V lost 4 bases, and 7 bases had no gene match. CDR1 is SGHRS and CDR2 is YFSETQ in the germline V gene. The CDR3 spells CASSPAGQAQETQYF. The CDR3 DNA reads TGCGCCAGCAGCCCGGCCGGACAGGCCCAAGAGACCCAGTACTTC.

V usage is TRBV10-3 and J usage is TRBJ1-5, with D perhaps matching TRBD1 (5 bases). The CDR3 length is 13 residues. Germline values: CDR1 ENHRY, CDR2 SYGVKD. V was clipped by 3 bases and J by 2 bases, with 5 bases between them. The DNA of the CDR3 is TGTGCCATCAGTGACAGGGGCAATCAGCCCCAGCATTTT. Translating gives CAISDRGNQPQHF.

The V gene is TRBV2, the J gene TRBJ2-5; 12 positions match TRBD2. From germline, CDR1 is SNHLY and CDR2 FYNNEI. The CDR3 spans 14 residues. V dropped 6 bases and J dropped 5; count of bases not matched to a gene: 4. The CDR3 spells CASRPGTSGETQYF. The CDR3 DNA reads as TGTGCCAGCAGACCCGGGACTAGCGGGGAGACCCAGTACTTC.

The chain is built from TRBV6-5 and TRBJ1-1, with D possibly being TRBD1 (5 bases). Germline values: CDR1 MNHEY, CDR2 SVGAGI. This CDR3 region has 15 residues. V was pared by 2 bases and J by 1 base, with 11 bases between. As DNA, the CDR3 is TGTGCCAGCAGTTACCCTCGAACAGGGAACACTGAAGCTTTCTTT. It translates to CASSYPRTGNTEAFF.

V gene TRBV25-1 combines with J gene TRBJ2-2; 8 bases agree with TRBD1. Germline lookup yields CDR1 MGHDK and CDR2 SYGVNS. Trimming removed 4 bases from V and 6 bases from J; junction bases left unmatched: 10. The CDR3 has 16 amino acids. CDR3 amino acids: CASSGWKQGGAGELFF. As DNA, the CDR3 is TGTGCCAGCAGTGGGTGGAAACAGGGGGGAGCCGGGGAGCTGTTTTTT.